Each of the 32 T cell receptor beta chains below was sequenced from the same sample in a study of control samples from healthy donors and cancer patients. Method: immunoSEQ multiplex PCR; TCRdb's copy keeps in-frame clones and lacks some. The table includes about 140,000 clones, around nine tenths detected once. Sequencing was carried out using blood. Receptors were obtained from a woman in her twenties or thirties in good health.

The chain carries TRBV19 and TRBJ1-2; D gene ambiguous. Between the trimmed V and J ends, which lost 0 bases and 8 bases, there was a span of 10 bases. The CDR3 runs to 13 residues. Per germline, CDR1 LNHDA and CDR2 SQIVND (reference sequence). The CDR3 DNA sequence: TGTGCCAGTAGTATAGATCGCAGGTCCGGCTACACCTTC. It yields the protein CASSIDRRSGYTF.

A single count supports this clone. This chain links TRBV5-1 with TRBJ2-7; possibly TRBD1 for D (6 bases). The V gene's germline CDR1 is SGHRS and CDR2 YFSETQ. The V end was cut by 0 bases, the J end by 5 bases, with 12 bases between. The CDR3 extends over 14 amino acids. DNA for the CDR3: TGCGCCAGCAGCTTGGTTCGACCAGGGGACGAGCAGTACTTC. Its translation: CASSLVRPGDEQYF.

Notes on this clone: Distinct nucleotide sequences in the sample also encode this CDR3. V gene TRBV6-5 combines with J gene TRBJ1-2; D call uncertain. The CDR3 extends over 13 amino acids. Trimming shortened V by 4 bases and J by 0 bases, and 6 bases separated the two germline ends. Germline V gene sequence: CDR1 MNHEY, CDR2 SVGAGI. The CDR3 DNA follows: TGTGCCAGCAGTTCACCCTCTAACTATGGCTACACCTTC. Translating gives CASSSPSNYGYTF.

V gene TRBV5-4 combines with J gene TRBJ2-4; 7 bases map to TRBD2. Germline trimming cut 0 bases from V and 9 bases from J; bases unmatched to any gene: 12. CDR1 and CDR2 from the germline V gene are SGHNT and YYREEE (reference sequence). The CDR3 loop spans 16 amino acids. CDR3 residues: CASSLAGGGGAIIQYF. The CDR3, as DNA: TGTGCCAGCAGCTTGGCGGGAGGAGGTGGTGCGATCATTCAGTACTTC.

Within the sample, this clone is medium-sized. This rearrangement joins TRBV29-1 to TRBJ2-1; D might be TRBD2 (6 bases). The CDR3 extends over 15 amino acids. The V end lost 3 bases, the J end lost 0 bases, and 12 bases lay between the germline ends. CDR1 and CDR2 from the germline V gene are SQVTM and ANQGSEA. CDR3 residues: CSVEIWDSSYNEQFF. CDR3 bases: TGCAGCGTTGAGATTTGGGACTCCTCCTACAATGAGCAGTTCTTC.

The rearrangement links TRBV7-8 to TRBJ2-5, with D possibly matching TRBD2 (5 bases). The ends were cut back, 2 bases at V and 2 bases at J, with 12 bases in the middle. CDR1 is SGHVS and CDR2 is FQNEAQ in the germline V gene. The CDR3 sequence is 15 residues long. The chain's CDR3 is CASSLSVGEQETQYF. CDR3 in DNA: TGTGCCAGCAGCTTATCTGTCGGGGAACAAGAGACCCAGTACTTC.

This rearrangement joins TRBV19 to TRBJ2-3; a weak D match, TRBD2 (6 bases). The germline gives CDR1 LNHDA, CDR2 SQIVND (reference sequence). The length of the CDR3 is 17 residues. The germline V and J ends were trimmed by 3 bases and 0 bases, with 16 bases remaining between them. The CDR3: CASSINSGPYSTDTQYF. CDR3 coding DNA: TGTGCCAGTAGTATTAACAGCGGGCCGTATAGCACAGATACGCAGTATTTT.

This clone was recorded a few times. V and J are TRBV28 and TRBJ1-2; no firm D call. From germline, CDR1 is MDHEN and CDR2 SYDVKM. This CDR3 region has 17 residues. V lost 3 bases, J lost 3 bases, and 20 bases lay in between. The CDR3 region has the DNA TGTGCCAGCAGTTTCCCGGGCCTGCCCGATCGGGACTATGGCTACACCTTC. As protein: CASSFPGLPDRDYGYTF.

The J gene is TRBJ2-7, the V gene TRBV14, with a possible D match to TRBD1 (5 bases). This CDR3 spans 14 amino acids. Trimming removed 3 bases at V and 4 bases at J, with 13 bases between. Germline values: CDR1 SGHDN, CDR2 FVKESK. Written as DNA, the CDR3 is TGTGCCAGCAGCCATCTGACAGTTCGGTACGAGCAGTACTTC. Protein: CASSHLTVRYEQYF.

The chain combines TRBV3-1 (or the pseudogene TRBV3-2) with TRBJ1-1, with D tentatively TRBD1 (6 bases). Trimming stripped 0 bases from V and 4 bases from J, with 12 bases between. Per the germline V gene, CDR1 is LGHDT and CDR2 is YNNKEL (reference sequence). This CDR3 region has 15 residues. The CDR3 loop reads CASSQDQGHGTEAFF. The CDR3 nucleotides read TGTGCCAGCAGCCAAGATCAGGGACATGGCACTGAAGCTTTCTTT.

The genes are TRBV7-2 and TRBJ1-2, with D unclear. Looked up from germline, CDR1 is SGHTA and CDR2 is FQGNSA. V dropped 2 bases and J dropped 0 bases, with 10 bases sitting between them. This CDR3 contains 15 residues. CDR3 in amino acids: CASSLSRISNYGYTF. In DNA form, the CDR3 reads TGTGCCAGCAGCTTAAGCCGGATATCTAACTATGGCTACACCTTC.

CDR3 in amino acids: CASSIGGGQSSGPQHF. In nucleotides, the CDR3 is TGTGCCAGTAGTATAGGTGGAGGGCAGAGCAGCGGGCCCCAGCATTTT. The rearrangement joins TRBV19 to TRBJ1-5; D call uncertain. Trimming cost V 1 base and J 9 bases, with 19 bases left between them. This CDR3 is built from 16 residues. Looked up from germline, CDR1 is LNHDA and CDR2 is SQIVND (reference sequence).

The V gene is TRBV2, the J gene TRBJ2-3, with 12 bases fitting TRBD1. Germline CDR1 is SNHLY and CDR2 is FYNNEI. This CDR3 has 16 amino acids. V was clipped by 8 bases and J by 1 base; unmatched bases: 7. CDR3: CASGDRGRGGTDTQYF. The DNA of the CDR3 is TGTGCCAGCGGGGACAGGGGGCGAGGGGGCACAGATACGCAGTATTTT.

The J gene is TRBJ1-1, the V gene TRBV7-6, with D uncertain. Germline V gene sequence: CDR1 SGHVS, CDR2 FNYEAQ. Trimming cost V 3 bases and J 3 bases, with 11 bases left between them. This CDR3 comprises 14 residues. CDR3 sequence reads: CASSFEGKYTEAFF. The CDR3 DNA reads TGTGCCAGCAGCTTCGAAGGGAAGTACACTGAAGCTTTCTTT.

This chain joins TRBV6-6 and TRBJ2-5, with 9 positions matching TRBD1. Germline V CDR1 and CDR2: MNHNY, SVGAGI (reference sequence). CDR3 length equals 16 residues. Trimming cost V 2 bases and J 4 bases; bases outside gene matches: 8. CDR3 nucleotide sequence: TGTGCCAGCAGTTACCCAGGACAGGGGTTAGGAGAGACCCAGTACTTC. Translated, it gives CASSYPGQGLGETQYF.

The chain combines TRBV15 with TRBJ1-6, with 12 bases that match TRBD1. Germline loops: CDR1 LNHNV, CDR2 YYDKDF (reference sequence). CDR3 length: 16 amino acids. V was pared by 0 bases and J by 10 bases, with 4 bases of the junction left unmatched. CDR3 protein: CATSRDKGQGASPLHF. As DNA, the CDR3 is TGTGCCACCAGCAGAGATAAGGGACAGGGGGCCTCACCCCTCCACTTT.

V and J are TRBV5-1 and TRBJ1-1, with 9 bases aligning to TRBD1. Germline V gives CDR1 SGHRS, CDR2 YFSETQ. CDR3 length equals 15 residues. V lost 4 bases and J lost 4; bases outside the gene matches: 8. CDR3 sequence (DNA): TGCGCCAGCAGCCCAAGGACAGGGGAGACCACTGAAGCTTTCTTT. Its translation is CASSPRTGETTEAFF.

The chain uses TRBV11-3 and TRBJ2-2; 11 nucleotides align to TRBD1. The CDR3 consists of 16 residues. Germline V gene lookup returns CDR1 SGHNT and CDR2 YENEEA. The V segment lost 1 base and the J segment 5 bases; nucleotides outside the gene matches: 3. DNA for the CDR3: TGTGCCAGCAGCTTAGCCGGGACAGGGGGAACCGGGGAGCTGTTTTTT. Residues: CASSLAGTGGTGELFF.

The rearrangement joins TRBV20-1 to TRBJ1-3; D gene unclear. CDR3 length: 14 amino acids. V lost 3 bases to trimming and J lost 3 bases, with 12 bases between them. From germline, CDR1 is DFQATT and CDR2 SNEGSKA (reference sequence). The CDR3 sequence: CSASRVSGGNTIYF. The CDR3 nucleotides read TGCAGTGCTAGTCGGGTGTCCGGTGGAAACACCATATATTTT.

The chain combines TRBV18 with TRBJ2-5; possibly TRBD2 for D (5 bases). From germline, CDR1 is KGHSH and CDR2 LQKENI. With 0 bases removed from V and 5 bases from J, the gap between germline ends came to 13 bases. The length of the CDR3 is 15 residues. The CDR3 bases are TGTGCCAGCTCACCACCCGCGACCTCGGGGGAGACCCAGTACTTC. Translation: CASSPPATSGETQYF. The entire variable domain, with the rest obtained from reference TRBV18 and TRBJ2-5, is as follows: NAGVMQNPRHLVRRRGQEARLRCSPMKGHSHVYWYRQLPEEGLKFMVYLQKENIIDESGMPKERFSAEFPKEGPSILRIQQVVRGDSAAYFCASSPPATSGETQYFGPGTRLLVL.

The V and J genes are TRBV11-2 and TRBJ2-7; 9 positions match TRBD1. V dropped 0 bases and J dropped 3; count of bases not matched to a gene: 3. Germline V gene sequence: CDR1 SGHAT, CDR2 FQNNGV. This CDR3 has 15 residues. The CDR3 bases are TGTGCCAGCAGCTTAGATGGGACAGGGTTCTACGAGCAGTACTTC. Its protein product is CASSLDGTGFYEQYF.

This CDR3 reads CASSRPPAYGYTF. CDR3 DNA sequence: TGTGCCAGTAGCAGGCCCCCGGCCTATGGCTACACCTTC. The rearrangement joins TRBV19 to TRBJ1-2; D gene unclear. Germline-derived CDR1 and CDR2 are LNHDA and SQIVND (reference sequence). The CDR3 is 13 residues long. V was clipped by 6 bases and J by 4 bases, with 12 bases between them.

The rearrangement joins TRBV24-1 to TRBJ1-3; 8 nucleotides line up with TRBD1. CDR3 length equals 16 residues. The trim removed 3 bases at V and 0 bases at J, leaving 3 bases unmatched. The germline V gene encodes CDR1 KGHDR and CDR2 SFDVKD. The CDR3: CATSDPGGPSGNTIYF. The CDR3 nucleotides read TGTGCCACCAGTGATCCAGGGGGCCCCTCTGGAAACACCATATATTTT.

The chain couples TRBV3-1 (or the pseudogene TRBV3-2) to TRBJ1-2; weak D call: TRBD1 (5 bases). V gave up 4 bases and J gave up 6 bases, with 21 bases separating them. From germline, CDR1 is LGHDT and CDR2 YNNKEL (reference sequence). The CDR3 length is 16 residues. The DNA for the CDR3 is TGTGCCAGCAGCCCAGCTCCTCAGGGTAGTGTGCATGGCTACACCTTC. Its translation: CASSPAPQGSVHGYTF.

The chain is built from TRBV15 and TRBJ1-1; D unclear. Per the germline V gene, CDR1 is LNHNV and CDR2 is YYDKDF (reference sequence). With 5 bases removed from V and 0 bases from J, the gap between germline ends came to 10 bases. The CDR3 is made up of 14 amino acids. CDR3 residues: CATSAHFMNTEAFF. CDR3 coding DNA: TGTGCCACCAGCGCCCATTTCATGAACACTGAAGCTTTCTTT.

The rearrangement uses TRBV6-1 and TRBJ1-2; D may be TRBD1 (6 bases). Per germline, CDR1 MNHNS and CDR2 SASEGT. The CDR3 is 16 amino acids. The germline V and J ends were trimmed by 3 bases and 4 bases, with 18 bases remaining between them. Here the CDR3 reads CASSEGANSRIYGYTF. The CDR3 region has the DNA TGTGCCAGCAGTGAGGGGGCTAATAGTCGTATCTATGGCTACACCTTC.

The genes are TRBV29-1 and TRBJ1-2; D gene ambiguous. Trimming shortened V by 7 bases and J by 6 bases, and 18 bases separated the two germline ends. Germline CDR1 SQVTM, CDR2 ANQGSEA. The CDR3 consists of 13 residues. The CDR3 DNA follows: TGCAGCGCCCTTGACATCGGTTCCGATGGCTACACCTTC. This sequence encodes CSALDIGSDGYTF.

The chain combines TRBV5-3 with TRBJ2-1, with D unresolved. TRBV5-3 is an ORF, with its function uncertain. V lost 4 bases and J 15 bases, leaving 17 bases between the germline ends. The CDR3 sequence is 12 residues long. The CDR3 sequence is CARSLETISVFF. CDR3 bases: TGTGCCAGAAGCCTCGAGACGATCTCCGTGTTCTTC.

The CDR3 coding sequence is TGTGCCAGCAGCCCCCGTGGCAGACCCGCAGATACGCAGTATTTT. This translates into CASSPRGRPADTQYF. The V and J genes are TRBV3-1 (or the pseudogene TRBV3-2) and TRBJ2-3; D remains ambiguous. The CDR3 runs 15 residues. Germline assignment: CDR1 LGHDT and CDR2 YNNKEL (reference sequence). The ends were cut back, 4 bases at V and 4 bases at J, with 15 bases in the middle.

V gene TRBV29-1 combines with J gene TRBJ1-5; D remains unclear. The CDR3 is 13 residues long. CDR1 and CDR2 from the germline V gene are SQVTM and ANQGSEA. The V and J ends lost 4 bases and 3 bases respectively, with 10 bases between them. The CDR3 here is CSVGPGPNQPQHF. CDR3 bases: TGCAGCGTTGGACCGGGTCCCAATCAGCCCCAGCATTTT.

The chain joins TRBV19 to TRBJ2-5; 11 nucleotides match TRBD2. The CDR3 runs to 16 residues. Germline trimming cut 3 bases from V and 4 bases from J; bases unmatched to any gene: 7. Per the germline V gene, CDR1 is LNHDA and CDR2 is SQIVND (reference sequence). DNA of the CDR3: TGTGCCAGTAGTATCATTAGCGGGAGGGCGCGAGAGACCCAGTACTTC. Amino acid sequence: CASSIISGRARETQYF.

This sequence joins TRBV5-6 and TRBJ1-1; D unclear. From germline, CDR1 is SGHDT and CDR2 YYEEEE. The CDR3 is made up of 14 amino acids. Trimming took off 0 bases at V and 0 bases at J, with 6 bases between the two ends. CDR3 sequence: CASSLGNMNTEAFF. CDR3 sequence (DNA): TGTGCCAGCAGCTTGGGAAACATGAACACTGAAGCTTTCTTT.